Below, 26 T cell receptor beta chains from the same sample are listed, as sequenced in a study of radiation and T cells in renal cell carcinoma. Here immunoSEQ multiplex PCR was the method, and the copy in TCRdb shows in-frame clones only, minus some. In the table there are around 170,000 clones, approximately 90% of which are singletons. The time point was: blood 4 weeks post-SBRT, at nephrectomy. Specified treatment: 15 Gy SBRT to primary tumor, nephrectomy 4 weeks later. The material was blood, obtained from a patient whose treatment included radiotherapy and nephrectomy. The receptors were gathered from a woman aged 45-65 years with renal cell carcinoma.

The chain links TRBV5-1 to TRBJ2-5, with D maybe TRBD1 (5 bases). This CDR3 region has 14 residues. The V end was cut by 6 bases, the J end by 2 bases, with 14 bases between. CDR1 is SGHRS and CDR2 is YFSETQ in the germline V gene. CDR3 amino acids: CASKSGPAQETQYF. DNA of the CDR3: TGCGCCAGCAAGTCAGGGCCAGCGCAAGAGACCCAGTACTTC.

The rearrangement uses TRBV30 and TRBJ1-4; D is uncertain. With 3 bases removed from V and 3 bases from J, the gap between germline ends came to 23 bases. CDR3 length: 18 amino acids. CDR1 is GTSNPN, CDR2 SVGIG, per germline (reference sequence). CDR3 amino acids: CAWSAVLGVYGANEKLFF. In nucleotides, the CDR3 is TGTGCCTGGAGCGCCGTACTGGGAGTTTATGGAGCTAATGAAAAACTGTTTTTT.

The V and J genes are TRBV30 and TRBJ1-4; D not certain. This CDR3 is 13 amino acids long. The germline V and J ends were trimmed by 0 bases and 8 bases, with 10 bases remaining between them. CDR1 is GTSNPN, CDR2 SVGIG, per germline (reference sequence). CDR3 amino acids: CAWSVNSLEKLFF. CDR3 bases: TGTGCCTGGAGTGTGAACAGTTTGGAAAAACTGTTTTTT.

The rearrangement joins TRBV2 to TRBJ2-7; 7 bases agree with TRBD2. V dropped 6 bases and J dropped 0; count of bases not matched to a gene: 5. CDR3 length equals 14 residues. Germline CDR1 is SNHLY and CDR2 is FYNNEI. The CDR3 DNA reads as TGTGCCAGCAGATTACTAGCGAACTCCTACGAGCAGTACTTC. Its translation is CASRLLANSYEQYF.

This chain connects TRBV19 to TRBJ1-1; 7 nucleotides match TRBD1. V shed 4 bases and J 4 bases; nucleotides not matched to a gene: 15. The CDR3 runs 17 residues. Germline CDR1 LNHDA, CDR2 SQIVND (reference sequence). CDR3 in DNA: TGTGCCAGTAGTACCTCCCCTCCCGACAGGGAAGCCACTGAAGCTTTCTTT. It is translated as CASSTSPPDREATEAFF. Using reference TRBV19 and TRBJ1-1 for the parts outside the CDR3, the full variable domain is DGGITQSPKYLFRKEGQNVTLSCEQNLNHDAMYWYRQDPGQGLRLIYYSQIVNDFQKGDIAEGYSVSREKKESFPLTVTSAQKNPTAFYLCASSTSPPDREATEAFFGQGTRLTVV.

The J gene is TRBJ1-4, the V gene TRBV21-1; TRBD1, the D gene given by the table, was not confirmed from the DNA. TRBV21-1 is assigned pseudogene status. The CDR3 spans 15 residues. This CDR3 is CASSKEDRPNEKLFF. The CDR3 DNA follows: TGTGCCAGCAGCAAAGAAGACAGACCTAATGAAAAACTGTTTTTT.

The table lists this clone with a few counts. The CDR3 loop is CATTGQNTGELFF. In DNA, the CDR3 is TGTGCCACCACGGGACAGAACACCGGGGAGCTGTTTTTT. V usage is TRBV15 and J usage is TRBJ2-2; D may be TRBD1 (6 bases). Germline loops: CDR1 LNHNV, CDR2 YYDKDF (reference sequence). V lost 7 bases, J lost 1 base, and 7 bases lay in between. This CDR3 is built from 13 residues. The full variable domain, its missing parts supplied by reference TRBV15 and TRBJ2-2, is DAMVIQNPRYQVTQFGKPVTLSCSQTLNHNVMYWYQQKSSQAPKLLFHYYDKDFNNEADTPDNFQSRRPNTSFCFLDIRSPGLGDTAMYLCATTGQNTGELFFGEGSRLTVL.

This clone has more than one count but fewer than ten. CDR3 DNA sequence: TGTGCCAGCAGCTTAGCCCCACCGGGACTAGCGGGGAGCACAGATACGCAGTATTTT. Its protein is CASSLAPPGLAGSTDTQYF. The rearrangement links TRBV11-1 to TRBJ2-3; TRBD2 matches 13 bases. There are 19 residues in the CDR3. J gave up 0 bases and V 0 bases, and 6 bases lay outside the gene matches. CDR1 and CDR2 from the germline V gene are SGHAT and FQDESV (reference sequence).

This sequence joins TRBV30 and TRBJ2-5; D gene ambiguous. V lost 0 bases and J 3 bases, leaving 26 bases between the germline ends. The CDR3 loop spans 19 amino acids. Germline V gene lookup returns CDR1 GTSNPN and CDR2 SVGIG (reference sequence). DNA for the CDR3: TGTGCCTGGAGTGTCCTCCGAATTTCTTTACGACCTCAGGAAGAGACCCAGTACTTC. Amino acid sequence: CAWSVLRISLRPQEETQYF.

The chain couples TRBV13 to TRBJ2-7, with D possibly matching TRBD2 (5 bases). This CDR3 spans 12 amino acids. The germline V gene has CDR1 PRHDT and CDR2 FYEKMQ (reference sequence). V was clipped by 5 bases and J by 9 bases, with 14 bases between them. CDR3 DNA sequence: TGTGCCAGCAGCCTCCGCGCAAGCGGGCAGTACTTC. It specifies CASSLRASGQYF.

V is TRBV7-9 and J is TRBJ2-3; 10 bases line up with TRBD2. CDR1 is SEHNR, CDR2 FQNEAQ, per germline (reference sequence). The junction had 15 bases not matched to a gene; V was cut back by 5 bases and J by 4 bases. The CDR3 totals 18 residues. CDR3 region: CASSPLSGGAGVSDTQYF. The CDR3 region has the DNA TGTGCCAGCAGCCCCCTGAGCGGGGGGGCCGGGGTGTCAGATACGCAGTATTTT.

This clone was counted a single time. This chain joins TRBV6-6 and TRBJ2-1, with TRBD1 as a possible D gene (6 bases). The CDR3 has 13 residues. CDR1 is MNHNY, CDR2 SVGAGI, per germline (reference sequence). The ends were cut back, 7 bases at V and 10 bases at J, with 17 bases in the middle. The CDR3 sequence: CASINYRVNEQFF. The CDR3 nucleotides read TGTGCCAGCATTAACTACAGGGTAAACGAGCAGTTCTTC.

The chain uses TRBV2 and TRBJ2-1, with unresolved D. V was clipped by 6 bases and J by 5 bases, with 14 bases between them. CDR3 length: 14 amino acids. Germline assignment: CDR1 SNHLY and CDR2 FYNNEI. As DNA, the CDR3 is TGTGCCAGCAGCCTCGCCTCACTAAACAATGAGCAGTTCTTC. This translates into CASSLASLNNEQFF.

V gene TRBV2 combines with J gene TRBJ1-4, with 7 bases aligning to TRBD1. This CDR3 spans 15 amino acids. In germline, CDR1 is SNHLY, CDR2 FYNNEI. After removal of 6 bases from V and 8 bases from J, the junction contained 12 bases not matched to a gene. The CDR3, as DNA: TGTGCCAGCAGCGAACAGGGGTCTGTTAGGGAAAAACTGTTTTTT. This codes for CASSEQGSVREKLFF.

The genes are TRBV29-1 and TRBJ2-3; D remains unclear. Germline V gene data show CDR1 as SQVTM and CDR2 as ANQGSEA. Trimming removed 3 bases at V and 6 bases at J, with 7 bases between. The CDR3 consists of 11 residues. The CDR3 DNA is TGCAGCGTTGATGCCGGGGATACGCAGTATTTT. Amino acid sequence: CSVDAGDTQYF.

The gene calls are TRBV9 and TRBJ1-2; a possible D gene is TRBD1 (5 bases). Per germline, CDR1 SGDLS and CDR2 YYNGEE. The CDR3 runs to 14 residues. Trimming stripped 0 bases from V and 4 bases from J, with 10 bases between. Here the CDR3 reads CASSVDGGFYGYTF. The CDR3 DNA sequence: TGTGCCAGCAGCGTAGACGGGGGGTTCTATGGCTACACCTTC.

CDR3 bases: TGTGCCAGCGGGTGGGGATACGAGCAGTACTTC. It specifies CASGWGYEQYF. The chain carries TRBV28 and TRBJ2-7; D is uncertain. Germline CDR1 MDHEN, CDR2 SYDVKM. The CDR3 totals 11 residues. V shed 8 bases and J shed 4 bases, with 9 bases lying between them.

The rearrangement links TRBV6-5 to TRBJ2-5; D is perhaps TRBD1 (5 bases). The CDR3 is 15 residues long. V was clipped by 6 bases and J by 5 bases, with 19 bases between them. The germline CDR1 and CDR2 sequences are MNHEY and SVGAGI. CDR3: CASRALGAHGETQYF. In DNA form, the CDR3 reads TGTGCCAGCAGGGCCCTAGGGGCTCATGGTGAGACCCAGTACTTC.

The rearrangement joins TRBV6-1 to TRBJ2-5; no definite D call. The germline V gene has CDR1 MNHNS and CDR2 SASEGT. V was pared by 1 base and J by 3 bases, with 6 bases between. The CDR3 sequence is 13 residues long. Here the CDR3 reads CASSEVSKETQYF. CDR3 coding DNA: TGTGCCAGCAGTGAAGTTTCAAAAGAGACCCAGTACTTC.

The chain joins TRBV7-9 to TRBJ1-1; no firm D call. The V gene lost 1 base and the J gene lost 4 bases, with 10 bases spanning the gap. Germline CDR1 SEHNR, CDR2 FQNEAQ (reference sequence). The CDR3 covers 14 residues. This CDR3 is CASSLGGLGTEAFF. The CDR3 nucleotides are TGTGCCAGCAGCTTAGGTGGATTGGGCACTGAAGCTTTCTTT.

This clone was seen only once. The chain has TRBV19 and TRBJ2-3; D is possibly TRBD1 (5 bases). V lost 6 bases and J lost 4, with 17 bases in between. Germline loops: CDR1 LNHDA, CDR2 SQIVND (reference sequence). The CDR3 extends over 15 amino acids. CDR3 sequence: CASSLGRNVADTQYF. DNA for the CDR3: TGTGCCAGTAGCCTGGGGCGAAATGTGGCAGATACGCAGTATTTT.

This clone was observed a handful of times. Additional DNA sequences in this sample encode the identical CDR3. V usage is TRBV5-1 and J usage is TRBJ2-5; D ambiguous. V was cut by 0 bases and J by 5 bases, with 2 bases left in between. Germline V gene data show CDR1 as SGHRS and CDR2 as YFSETQ. This CDR3 is built from 11 residues. The CDR3 sequence is CASSLEETQYF. DNA of the CDR3: TGCGCCAGCAGCTTGGAGGAGACCCAGTACTTC.

The V call is TRBV29-1, the J call TRBJ2-5; D remains ambiguous. The J call may be wrong; the DNA end is better matched by TRBJ2-7. Looked up from germline, CDR1 is SQVTM and CDR2 is ANQGSEA. The CDR3 has 15 amino acids. The CDR3 region is CSVESGDTPSYEQYF. In nucleotides, the CDR3 is TGCAGCGTTGAATCAGGAGACACCCCGTCCTACGAGCAGTACTTC.

The V call is TRBV23-1, the J call TRBJ1-3; the match to TRBD1 covers 7 bases. TRBV23-1 is given ORF status, its function remaining uncertain. V shed 2 bases and J 6 bases; nucleotides not matched to a gene: 13. The length of the CDR3 is 17 residues. In DNA form, the CDR3 reads TGCGCCAGCAGTCAACAGGGGGAAGTTGATATCAAAAACACCATATATTTT. Its protein is CASSQQGEVDIKNTIYF.

This rearrangement joins TRBV18 to TRBJ1-5, with D uncertain. V was pared by 2 bases and J by 5 bases, with 7 bases between. The CDR3 loop spans 13 amino acids. In germline, CDR1 is KGHSH, CDR2 LQKENI. The CDR3, as DNA: TGTGCCAGCTCACCATTGAGGGATCAGCCCCAGCATTTT. It is translated as CASSPLRDQPQHF.

The chain links TRBV5-6 to TRBJ2-7, with 8 bases aligning to TRBD1. V gave up 3 bases and J gave up 2 bases; unmatched junction bases: 4. The CDR3 has 14 amino acids. Germline lookup yields CDR1 SGHDT and CDR2 YYEEEE. The CDR3 DNA follows: TGTGCCAGCAGCTCGACAGGGGAGGCCTACGAGCAGTACTTC. Translating gives CASSSTGEAYEQYF.